The entry below gives a single T cell receptor beta chain sequence along with its context. The sample belongs to a study of blood T cell repertoires in COVID-19. Looking at the study overall: Specimens from acute and convalescent COVID-19 originated in the United States, Italy and Spain.

The authors' processing: Scientists estimated how many nucleated cells there were by amplifying reference gene primers. The protocol was immunoSEQ multiplex PCR, while the TCRdb copy is restricted to in-frame clones and leaves out a portion. V and J calls and clone size are those listed in that table; D and trimming were worked out from the DNA. The profile covers around 150,000 clones, with approximately 80% appearing a single time and under 9.5% taken by the ten largest. Trimming cost V 7 bases and J 4 bases; bases outside gene matches: 9. Per germline, CDR1 LGHDT and CDR2 YNNKEL (reference sequence). There are 15 residues in the CDR3.

The sequencing sample was made of peripheral blood. The chain links TRBV3-1 (or the pseudogene TRBV3-2) to TRBJ2-3, with 9 bases identical to TRBD2. The sequence was obtained from an elderly woman in a cohort sampled during active or convalescent COVID-19. The CDR3 protein is CASTPRVAGADTQYF. The DNA for the CDR3 is TGTGCCAGCACCCCCCGGGTAGCGGGGGCAGATACGCAGTATTTT.